Described below is a single T cell receptor (beta chain) sequence and its context. The germline gives CDR1 MGHDK, CDR2 SYGVNS. The CDR3 totals 13 residues. The ends were cut back, 1 base at V and 1 base at J, with 4 bases in the middle. TCRdb's table, derived via immunoSEQ multiplex PCR, lists solely in-frame clones and lacks some. Of about 7,000 clones listed, around 79% are singletons. This record belongs to a study of chemoradiotherapy in HPV16-positive cancers. The receptor comes from a human donor with HPV-associated anogenital cancer. The chain recombines TRBV25-1 with TRBJ1-1, with D unresolved. The sample was taken from a patient who underwent chemoradiotherapy. The CDR3 DNA follows: TGTGCCAGCAGTGAATTTGGGAACACTGAAGCTTTCTTT. It specifies CASSEFGNTEAFF.